This T cell receptor beta chain was obtained from a study of OX40 agonist ivuxolimab in advanced cancers. Study overall: Dose-escalation patients had hepatocellular carcinoma, melanoma, renal cell or head and neck cancer.

Using immunoSEQ multiplex PCR, the repertoire was profiled, and TCRdb retains in-frame clones only, with some absent. In the table there are about 3,400 clones, around three quarters of which are singletons. Germline CDR1 is LGHNA and CDR2 is YSLEER. The CDR3 covers 16 residues. Trimming cost V 0 bases and J 4 bases, with 15 bases left between them. The sample in question was CD4+ or CD8+ T cells sorted from blood, obtained in a trial of the OX40 agonist ivuxolimab. The rearrangement uses TRBV4-3 and TRBJ1-2; D is perhaps TRBD1 (5 bases). This TCR was recovered from an adult with an advanced solid tumor such as melanoma, head and neck, liver or kidney cancer. CDR3 DNA sequence: TGCGCCAGCAGCCAAGATGCAACAGGAAACTTCTATGGCTACACCTTC. It is translated as CASSQDATGNFYGYTF.